This TCR beta chain appears in the sequencing data of a study of blood T cells in healthy people across ages. Whole-study results and caveats: The fall in TCR beta diversity per million T cells was roughly linear with age.

Through a sample-barcoded 5' primer and a J-beta primer mix, a second PCR was run for roughly 6 to 11 cycles. Each cDNA molecule was tagged by a template-switch adaptor with 12 random nucleotides. MiXCR, applied by TCRdb to the 5' RACE reads, yields one record per CDR3 protein. The table lists 1.5 million to 2 million distinct CDR3 sequences, roughly 30% of them singletons. Donors were healthy Caucasian individuals from Russia aged roughly 6 to 95. CDR3 size: 16 residues. Germline lookup yields CDR1 MNHNS and CDR2 SASEGT. Comments on this clonotype: The antigen remains unidentified. Mismatch with germline at one junction end may stem from a read error.

The sequencing input was blood. This clonotype was obtained from a woman aged 25-40 years in good health. The chain links TRBV6-1 to TRBJ1-4; the D gene is possibly TRBD1 (5 bases). The CDR3 bases are TGTGCCAGCAGTGAAGCCCGGGGGAGAACTAATGAAGAACTGTTTTTT. This translates into CASSEARGRTNEELFF.